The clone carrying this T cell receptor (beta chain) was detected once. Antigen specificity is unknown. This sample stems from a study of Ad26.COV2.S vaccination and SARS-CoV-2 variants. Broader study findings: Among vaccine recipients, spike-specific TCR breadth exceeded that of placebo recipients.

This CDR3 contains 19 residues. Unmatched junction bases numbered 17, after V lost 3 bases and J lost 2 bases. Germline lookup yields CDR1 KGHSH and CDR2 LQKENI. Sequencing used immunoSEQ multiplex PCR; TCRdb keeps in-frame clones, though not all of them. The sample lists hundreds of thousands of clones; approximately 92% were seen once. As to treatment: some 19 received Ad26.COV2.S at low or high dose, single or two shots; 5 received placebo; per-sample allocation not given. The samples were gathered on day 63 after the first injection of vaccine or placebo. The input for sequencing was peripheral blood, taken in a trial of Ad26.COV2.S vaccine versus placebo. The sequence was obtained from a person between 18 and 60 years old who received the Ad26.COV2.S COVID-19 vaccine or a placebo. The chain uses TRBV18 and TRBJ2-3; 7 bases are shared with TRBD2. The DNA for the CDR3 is TGTGCCAGCTCACCCCCCAGATCCGACCGGGACTATTCCACAGATACGCAGTATTTT. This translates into CASSPPRSDRDYSTDTQYF.